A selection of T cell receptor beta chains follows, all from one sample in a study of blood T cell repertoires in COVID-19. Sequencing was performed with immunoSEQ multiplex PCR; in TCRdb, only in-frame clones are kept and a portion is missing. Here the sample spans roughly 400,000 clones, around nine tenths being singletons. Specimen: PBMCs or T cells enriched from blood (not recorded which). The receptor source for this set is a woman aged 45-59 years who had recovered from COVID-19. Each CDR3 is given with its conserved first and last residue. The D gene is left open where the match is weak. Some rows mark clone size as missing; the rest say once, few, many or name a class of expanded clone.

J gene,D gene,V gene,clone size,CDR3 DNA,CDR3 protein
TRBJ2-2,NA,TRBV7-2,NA,TGTGCCAGCAGCTTCGCGGTTCACGGGGGGCGGAACACCGGGGAGCTGTTTTTT,CASSFAVHGGRNTGELFF
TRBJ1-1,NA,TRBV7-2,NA,TGTGCCAGCAGCTTAGGTGACTTGAACACTGAAGCTTTCTTT,CASSLGDLNTEAFF
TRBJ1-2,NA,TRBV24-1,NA,TGTGCCACCAGTGCTCCCCCCTATGGCTACACCTTC,CATSAPPYGYTF
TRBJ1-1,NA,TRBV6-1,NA,TGTGCCAGCAGTGCCCGGGGAAACACTGAAGCTTTCTTT,CASSARGNTEAFF
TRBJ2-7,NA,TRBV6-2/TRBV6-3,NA,TGTGCCAGCACCCCGGGGCTGGTCGGGGGTTACGAGCAGTACTTC,CASTPGLVGGYEQYF
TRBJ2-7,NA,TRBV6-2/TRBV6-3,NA,TGTGCCAGCAGTTACTCGACACGGAACGCACCCTCCTACGAGCAGTACTTC,CASSYSTRNAPSYEQYF
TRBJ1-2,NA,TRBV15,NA,TGTGCCACCAGCAGAGCGGGGGAAGGGGCCCCCTACACCTTC,CATSRAGEGAPYTF
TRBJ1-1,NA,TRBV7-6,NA,TGTGCCAGCAGCCAAGGTAGGGGTGGAAACACTGAAGCTTTCTTT,CASSQGRGGNTEAFF
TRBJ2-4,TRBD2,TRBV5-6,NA,TGTGCCAGCAGCTTGGGTGCTAGCGGGGGGGCGATGGACATTCAGTACTTC,CASSLGASGGAMDIQYF
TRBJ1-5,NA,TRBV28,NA,TGTGCCAGCACCAACAACGGGGGGGCAATTCAGCCCCAGCATTTT,CASTNNGGAIQPQHF
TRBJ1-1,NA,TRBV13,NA,TGTGCCACCTCCAGCGGGGTTGGCACTGAAGCTTTCTTT,CATSSGVGTEAFF
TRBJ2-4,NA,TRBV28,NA,TGTGCCAGCAGTTTGCCAGGGGAAAACATTCAGTACTTC,CASSLPGENIQYF
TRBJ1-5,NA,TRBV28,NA,TGTGCCAGCAACCTGTGGGCCCGCAATCAGCCCCAGCATTTT,CASNLWARNQPQHF
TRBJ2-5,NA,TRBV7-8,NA,TGTGCCAGCAGCTTAGTCGGAGTACAAGAGACCCAGTACTTC,CASSLVGVQETQYF
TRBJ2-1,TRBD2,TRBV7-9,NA,TGTGCCACCCAGCAGAAGGTTGGCTCGGGGGGGGGCAATGAGCAGTTCTTC,CATQQKVGSGGGNEQFF
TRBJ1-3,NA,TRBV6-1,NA,TGTGCCAGCAGTGAAATAGGAAACACCATATATTTT,CASSEIGNTIYF
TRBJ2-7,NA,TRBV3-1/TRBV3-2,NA,TGTGCCAGCAGCGAACGGGACACTGGAACCTACGAGCAGTACTTC,CASSERDTGTYEQYF
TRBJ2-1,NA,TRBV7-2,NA,TGTGCCAGCAGCTTCGATCCGTCGGCGGGCTTCCAGCAGTTCTTC,CASSFDPSAGFQQFF
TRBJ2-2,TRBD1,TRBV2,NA,TGTGCCAGCAGTCCCGGACAGGGGGCGCGAACGGGCGGGGAGCTGTTTTTT,CASSPGQGARTGGELFF
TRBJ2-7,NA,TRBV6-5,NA,TGTGCCAGCAGCCCGGGACAAGATACTTACGAGCAGTACTTC,CASSPGQDTYEQYF
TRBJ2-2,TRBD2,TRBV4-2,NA,TGTGCCAGCAGCCAAGGACTAGCGGGGCCGGATACCGGGGAGCTGTTTTTT,CASSQGLAGPDTGELFF
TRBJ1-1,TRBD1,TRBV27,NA,TGTGCCAGCAGTGTCATGGCAGGGGGAAACACTGAAGCTTTCTTT,CASSVMAGGNTEAFF
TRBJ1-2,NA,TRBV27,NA,TGTGCCAGCAGTTACAGGGCGGGCTATGGCTACACCTTC,CASSYRAGYGYTF
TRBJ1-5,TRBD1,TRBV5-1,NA,TGCGCCAGCAGCTTGGTACCGGGACAGCCGGGGATTAGCAATCAGCCCCAGCATTTT,CASSLVPGQPGISNQPQHF
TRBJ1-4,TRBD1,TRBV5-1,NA,TGCGCCAGCAGCTTAAATCCGGGACAGGGGGGACCAGAAAAACTGTTTTTT,CASSLNPGQGGPEKLFF
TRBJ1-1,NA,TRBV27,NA,TGTGCCAGCAGCGACAGGCCCTTCCAGAACACTGAAGCTTTCTTT,CASSDRPFQNTEAFF
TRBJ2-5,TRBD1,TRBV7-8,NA,TGTGCCAGCAGCTTAGGGATGACAGGGGGCGAGGAGGAGACCCAGTACTTC,CASSLGMTGGEEETQYF
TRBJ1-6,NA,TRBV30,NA,TGTGCCTGGAGTGTACGAGTGTCCCGGTCACCCCTCCACTTT,CAWSVRVSRSPLHF
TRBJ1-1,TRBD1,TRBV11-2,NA,TGTGCCAGCAGCTCCAGACAGGGAATAAGCACTGAAGCTTTCTTT,CASSSRQGISTEAFF
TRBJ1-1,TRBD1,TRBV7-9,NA,TGTGCCAGCAGCTCTTTGGACAGGGGGGACACTGAAGCTTTCTTT,CASSSLDRGDTEAFF
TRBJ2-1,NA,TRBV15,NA,TGTGCCACCAGCAGAGGCCCCCCCCGGGGGGCGGCTGAGCAGTTCTTC,CATSRGPPRGAAEQFF
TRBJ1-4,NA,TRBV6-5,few,TGTGCCAGCAGCCAGAGACAGATGGTAGAACTGTTTTTT,CASSQRQMVELFF
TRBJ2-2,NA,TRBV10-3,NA,TGTGCCATCAGTGAGTCGATGGGGGGTCGCACCGGGGAGCTGTTTTTT,CAISESMGGRTGELFF
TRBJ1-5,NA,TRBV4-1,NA,TGCGCCAGCAGCCAAGATCCACCCTATAGCAATCAGCCCCAGCATTTT,CASSQDPPYSNQPQHF
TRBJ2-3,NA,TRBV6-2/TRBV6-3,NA,TGTGCCAGCAGTTACGTCGGGGCAGATACGCAGTATTTT,CASSYVGADTQYF
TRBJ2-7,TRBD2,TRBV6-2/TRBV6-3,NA,TGTGCCAGCAGTTATCCTAGCGGGGGGATCTACGAGCAGTACTTC,CASSYPSGGIYEQYF
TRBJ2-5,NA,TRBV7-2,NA,TGTGCCAGCAGCTTACTAGAGCTTCGGACCCAGTACTTC,CASSLLELRTQYF
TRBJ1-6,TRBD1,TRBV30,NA,TGTGCCTGGAATCGGGGGACTGGGACAGGGCTTTCGAGCTCCTATAATTCACCCCTCCACTTT,CAWNRGTGTGLSSSYNSPLHF
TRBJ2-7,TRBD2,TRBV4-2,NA,TGTGCCAGCAGCCAAGATTTGAGCGGGGCCGCCTACGAGCAGTACTTC,CASSQDLSGAAYEQYF
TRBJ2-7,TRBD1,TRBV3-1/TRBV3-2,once,TGTGCCAGCAGCGCAAGGACGACGACAGGGGTAGTATCCAAGCTCTACGAGCAGTACTTC,CASSARTTTGVVSKLYEQYF
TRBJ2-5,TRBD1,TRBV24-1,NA,TGTGCCACCGCCGGGACAGGGGGTCGAGAGACCCAGTACTTC,CATAGTGGRETQYF
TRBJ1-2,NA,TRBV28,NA,TGTGCCAGCAGGCTAGGGGCAAGAGATGGCTACACCTTC,CASRLGARDGYTF
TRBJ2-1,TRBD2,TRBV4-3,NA,TGCGCCAGCTCCGGACTAGCGGTTGCCAGTGAGCAGTTCTTC,CASSGLAVASEQFF
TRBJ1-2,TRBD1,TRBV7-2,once,TGTGCCAGCAGTGGACAGGGAACGCACTATGGCTACACCTTC,CASSGQGTHYGYTF
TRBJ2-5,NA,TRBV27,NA,TGTGCCAGCAGTTTGGCAGGGAATACGGAGACCCAGTACTTC,CASSLAGNTETQYF
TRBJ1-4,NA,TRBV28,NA,TGTGCCAGCAAATCGGGCAGTTGGACAAGTCCGTTTTTT,CASKSGSWTSPFF
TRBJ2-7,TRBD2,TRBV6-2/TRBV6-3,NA,TGTGCCAGCAGTTCTACCGGACTAGCGGGGGGTGTCGAGCAGTACTTC,CASSSTGLAGGVEQYF
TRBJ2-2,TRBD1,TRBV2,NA,TGTGCCATCGGACAGGGAGCCGGGGAGCTGTTTTTT,CAIGQGAGELFF